This TCR beta chain is drawn from a study of blood T cell repertoires in COVID-19. The overall study: T cells, B-cell-depleted T cells, or PBMCs supplied cDNA or gDNA.

The CDR3 totals 16 residues. CDR1 and CDR2 from the germline V gene are SGHRS and YFSETQ. V lost 4 bases to trimming and J lost 0 bases, with 16 bases between them. In the study's own analysis: The assay estimated nucleated cells by amplifying reference gene primers. Clones were sequenced by immunoSEQ multiplex PCR, and TCRdb holds only the in-frame ones, with some missing. The V and J calls and clone size were taken over from that table, and D and trimming were inferred from the DNA. The sample contains 250,000 to 300,000 clones, about nine tenths of which appear only once. The chain couples TRBV5-1 to TRBJ1-1; tentatively, D is TRBD1 (6 bases). Sequencing input: peripheral blood. The TCR originated in a woman between 50 and 59 years old who had recovered from COVID-19. The CDR3 coding sequence is TGCGCCAGCAGCGAGGGGGGGACGTTCATGAACACTGAAGCTTTCTTT. Residues: CASSEGGTFMNTEAFF.